These T cell receptor beta chains were read from a single sample in a study of blood T cell repertoires in COVID-19. Sequencing used immunoSEQ multiplex PCR; TCRdb keeps in-frame clones, though not all of them. The sample lists approximately 93,000 clones; roughly 79% were seen once. The sequenced sample was peripheral blood. The receptor source for this set is a woman of 80 years or more with acute or convalescent COVID-19. The CDR3 runs from the conserved cysteine through the conserved F or W. Each record gives: clone size, D gene, V gene, J gene, CDR3 protein. A D gene is named only where the DNA matches it firmly. A row's size may be missing; if present it is once, few, many or a size class.

clone_size: NA
d_call: NA
v_call: TRBV4-2
j_call: TRBJ1-4
cdr3_aa: CASSQNGGAGEKLFF

clone_size: NA
d_call: NA
v_call: TRBV24-1
j_call: TRBJ1-5
cdr3_aa: CATSETRDQPQHF

clone_size: NA
d_call: TRBD2
v_call: TRBV4-1
j_call: TRBJ2-7
cdr3_aa: CASSQVGAGGYEQYF

clone_size: NA
d_call: TRBD2
v_call: TRBV13
j_call: TRBJ2-7
cdr3_aa: CASSLMSGRGQYF

clone_size: NA
d_call: NA
v_call: TRBV18
j_call: TRBJ1-6
cdr3_aa: CASSLLSYNSPLHF

clone_size: NA
d_call: TRBD2
v_call: TRBV6-5
j_call: TRBJ2-1
cdr3_aa: CASSSGRGSYNEQFF

clone_size: NA
d_call: TRBD2
v_call: TRBV27
j_call: TRBJ2-3
cdr3_aa: CASSTRMAGDIDTQYF

clone_size: NA
d_call: TRBD2
v_call: TRBV7-2
j_call: TRBJ2-7
cdr3_aa: CASSLVGTSSGEQYF

clone_size: NA
d_call: TRBD2
v_call: TRBV28
j_call: TRBJ2-7
cdr3_aa: CASSLGLAATYEQYF

clone_size: NA
d_call: TRBD1
v_call: TRBV2
j_call: TRBJ2-5
cdr3_aa: CASTDRGYRETQYF

clone_size: few
d_call: NA
v_call: TRBV7-9
j_call: TRBJ1-3
cdr3_aa: CASSLEQGGNTIYF

clone_size: NA
d_call: TRBD1
v_call: TRBV27
j_call: TRBJ1-4
cdr3_aa: CASSRTGYHEKLFF

clone_size: once
d_call: TRBD1
v_call: TRBV28
j_call: TRBJ1-5
cdr3_aa: CASRFTGGGQPQHF

clone_size: NA
d_call: TRBD1
v_call: TRBV7-9
j_call: TRBJ2-6
cdr3_aa: CASSRQGSGANVLTF

clone_size: NA
d_call: TRBD1
v_call: TRBV27
j_call: TRBJ1-5
cdr3_aa: CASSFGTGASNQPQHF

clone_size: NA
d_call: NA
v_call: TRBV24-1
j_call: TRBJ2-5
cdr3_aa: CATSDEAGPETQYF

clone_size: many
d_call: NA
v_call: TRBV5-4
j_call: TRBJ2-5
cdr3_aa: CASSPGGGGQVTQYF

clone_size: NA
d_call: TRBD2
v_call: TRBV5-1
j_call: TRBJ2-2
cdr3_aa: CASSIETSGSGGELFF

clone_size: few
d_call: NA
v_call: TRBV27
j_call: TRBJ2-1
cdr3_aa: CASSPATGGGYEQFF

clone_size: NA
d_call: TRBD1
v_call: TRBV3-1/TRBV3-2
j_call: TRBJ1-2
cdr3_aa: CASSQLQGSYTF

clone_size: NA
d_call: NA
v_call: TRBV29-1
j_call: TRBJ1-2
cdr3_aa: CSVDKGPGSRVDYGYTF

clone_size: NA
d_call: TRBD2
v_call: TRBV27
j_call: TRBJ2-1
cdr3_aa: CASSDASGGYNEQFF

clone_size: NA
d_call: TRBD2
v_call: TRBV10-3
j_call: TRBJ2-1
cdr3_aa: CAISVERLAGGLTEQFF

clone_size: NA
d_call: TRBD2
v_call: TRBV7-2
j_call: TRBJ2-7
cdr3_aa: CASSFPGLAGGSSYEQYF

clone_size: NA
d_call: TRBD1
v_call: TRBV6-2/TRBV6-3
j_call: TRBJ1-1
cdr3_aa: CASSSLTGAEAFF

clone_size: NA
d_call: TRBD1
v_call: TRBV27
j_call: TRBJ1-1
cdr3_aa: CASSPVQGAGTEAFF

clone_size: once
d_call: TRBD1
v_call: TRBV5-1
j_call: TRBJ1-2
cdr3_aa: CASSLGPDRERGYTF

clone_size: few
d_call: NA
v_call: TRBV6-2/TRBV6-3
j_call: TRBJ2-3
cdr3_aa: CASSRTPSAVRTDTQYF

clone_size: NA
d_call: NA
v_call: TRBV9
j_call: TRBJ1-6
cdr3_aa: CASSVGRVNSPLHF

clone_size: NA
d_call: NA
v_call: TRBV18
j_call: TRBJ1-1
cdr3_aa: CASSRGRQVPNTEAFF

clone_size: once
d_call: NA
v_call: TRBV21-1
j_call: TRBJ2-5
cdr3_aa: CASSNLLPGLAGRLETQYF

clone_size: NA
d_call: TRBD1
v_call: TRBV6-2/TRBV6-3
j_call: TRBJ1-5
cdr3_aa: CASSRTGVGNQPQHF

clone_size: NA
d_call: NA
v_call: TRBV28
j_call: TRBJ1-2
cdr3_aa: CASRGRIGYGYTF

clone_size: NA
d_call: TRBD1
v_call: TRBV7-3
j_call: TRBJ1-2
cdr3_aa: CASSQGQPALGYGYTF

clone_size: few
d_call: NA
v_call: TRBV6-5
j_call: TRBJ1-1
cdr3_aa: CASSDRMNTEAFF

clone_size: NA
d_call: TRBD2
v_call: TRBV15
j_call: TRBJ2-3
cdr3_aa: CATSREWGGGPDTQYF

clone_size: few
d_call: NA
v_call: TRBV24-1
j_call: TRBJ1-6
cdr3_aa: CATSLGPDNSPLHF

clone_size: NA
d_call: TRBD2
v_call: TRBV5-5
j_call: TRBJ2-5
cdr3_aa: CASSSGGLGQETQYF

clone_size: NA
d_call: TRBD1
v_call: TRBV29-1
j_call: TRBJ1-1
cdr3_aa: CSVVGAGTGQSTEAFF

clone_size: NA
d_call: TRBD2
v_call: TRBV7-9
j_call: TRBJ2-3
cdr3_aa: CASSPLTSVDTQYF